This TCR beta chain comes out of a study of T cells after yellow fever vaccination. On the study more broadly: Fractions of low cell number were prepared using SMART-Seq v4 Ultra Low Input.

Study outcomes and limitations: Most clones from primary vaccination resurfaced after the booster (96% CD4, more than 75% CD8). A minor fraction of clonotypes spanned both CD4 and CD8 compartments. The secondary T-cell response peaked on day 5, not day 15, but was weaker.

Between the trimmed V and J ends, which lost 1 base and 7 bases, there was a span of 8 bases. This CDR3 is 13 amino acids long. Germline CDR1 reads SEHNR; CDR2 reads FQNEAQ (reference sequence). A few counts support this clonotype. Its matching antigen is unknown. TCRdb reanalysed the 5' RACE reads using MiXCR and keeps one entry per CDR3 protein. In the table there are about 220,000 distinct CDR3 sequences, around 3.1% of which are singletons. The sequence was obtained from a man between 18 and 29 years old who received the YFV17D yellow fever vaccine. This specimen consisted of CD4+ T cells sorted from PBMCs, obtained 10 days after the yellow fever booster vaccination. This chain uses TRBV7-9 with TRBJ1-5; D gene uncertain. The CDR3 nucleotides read TGTGCCAGCAGCTTAGAGCAGAGACAGCCCCAGCATTTT. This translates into CASSLEQRQPQHF.